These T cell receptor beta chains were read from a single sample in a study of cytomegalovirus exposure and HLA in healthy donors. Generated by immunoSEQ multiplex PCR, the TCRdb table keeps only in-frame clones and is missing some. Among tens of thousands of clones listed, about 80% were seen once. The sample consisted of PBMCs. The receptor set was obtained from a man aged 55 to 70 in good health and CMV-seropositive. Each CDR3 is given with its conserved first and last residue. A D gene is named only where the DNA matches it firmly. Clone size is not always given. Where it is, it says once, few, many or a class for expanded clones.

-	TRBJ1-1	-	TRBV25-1	TGTGCCAGCACCTACGGCGGCATGAACACTGAAGCTTTCTTT	CASTYGGMNTEAFF
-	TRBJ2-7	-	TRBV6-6	TGTGCCAGCAGTTACTCGATGTCAGATTCCTACGAGCAGTACTTC	CASSYSMSDSYEQYF
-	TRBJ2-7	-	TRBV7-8	TGTGCCAGCAGCCCCCGATTAGCTGTCGGGTCCGAGCAGTACTTC	CASSPRLAVGSEQYF
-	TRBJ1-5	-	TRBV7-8	TGTGCCAGCAGCTTGGGTGGACTGAGCAATCAGCCCCAGCATTTT	CASSLGGLSNQPQHF
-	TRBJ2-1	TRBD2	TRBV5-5	TGTGCCAGCAGCTTCGGACTAGCGGGAGTGGGGCCCAATGAGCAGTTCTTC	CASSFGLAGVGPNEQFF
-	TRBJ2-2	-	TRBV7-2	TGTGCCAGCAGCCCCAGACAGGCCGGGGAGCTGTTTTTT	CASSPRQAGELFF
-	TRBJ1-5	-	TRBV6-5	TGTGCCAGCAGTTACTCAAACGGACAGTCCCAGCATTTT	CASSYSNGQSQHF
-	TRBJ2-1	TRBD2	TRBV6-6	TGTGCCAGCGGACTAGTCGGCGGCTATGAGCAGTTCTTC	CASGLVGGYEQFF
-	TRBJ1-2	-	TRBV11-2	TGTGCCAGCAGCTTACAGGGATATGGCTACACCTTC	CASSLQGYGYTF
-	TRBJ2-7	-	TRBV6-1	TGTGCCAGCAGTGAAGGACAGGGAGGTTACGAGCAGTACTTC	CASSEGQGGYEQYF
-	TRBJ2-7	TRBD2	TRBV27	TGTGCCAGCAGTCCCCCCCGGACTAGCGGGAGAGGGGGCGAGCAGTACTTC	CASSPPRTSGRGGEQYF
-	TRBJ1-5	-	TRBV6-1	TGTGCCAGCCTCAGGGATAGAGGTCAGCCCCAGCATTTT	CASLRDRGQPQHF
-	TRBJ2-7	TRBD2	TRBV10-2	TGCGCCAGCAGAGATAGCGGGAGGACGTCCGAGCAGTACTTC	CASRDSGRTSEQYF
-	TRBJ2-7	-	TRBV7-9	TGTTCCAGCAGCTTATCGGAGGCGAAGCAGTACTTC	CSSSLSEAKQYF
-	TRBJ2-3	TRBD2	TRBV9	TGTGCCAGCAGCGTATTTGCTAGCGGGGGCACAGATACGCAGTATTTT	CASSVFASGGTDTQYF
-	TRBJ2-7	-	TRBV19	TGTGCCAGTAGTTTGGTATTCGAGCTTTACGAGCAGTACTTC	CASSLVFELYEQYF
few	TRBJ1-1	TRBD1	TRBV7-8	TGTGCCAGCAGTGCCGACAGGGCGCGGACTGAAGCTTTCTTT	CASSADRARTEAFF
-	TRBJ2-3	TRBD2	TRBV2	TGTGCCAGCAGCCGGGGGGTTACGCAGTATTTT	CASSRGVTQYF
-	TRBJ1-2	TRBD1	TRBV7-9	TGTGCCAGCAGTCAGCCGGACAGGTCTTCCTATGGCTACACCTTC	CASSQPDRSSYGYTF
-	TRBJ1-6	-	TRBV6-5	TGTGCCAGCAGTTACCTGCGGGGACGGAATAATTCACCCCTCCACTTT	CASSYLRGRNNSPLHF
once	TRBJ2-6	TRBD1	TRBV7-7	TGTGCTAGCAGCCCAGACAGGGTCAATACTGGGGCCAACGTCCTGACTTTC	CASSPDRVNTGANVLTF
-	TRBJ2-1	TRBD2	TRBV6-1	TGTGCCAGCGCGACGGGACTAGCGCGTTACAATGAGCAGTTCTTC	CASATGLARYNEQFF
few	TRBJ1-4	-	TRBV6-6	TGTGCCACCGGTGGCGGAGGGGTGGTGTTTTTT	CATGGGGVVFF
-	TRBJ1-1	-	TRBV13	TGTGCCAGCAGCTTAGGAGGGGATCCAGACACTGAAGCTTTCTTT	CASSLGGDPDTEAFF
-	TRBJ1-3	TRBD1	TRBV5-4	TGTGCCAGCAGCTTGGCCGGTGGGACAGGGAGGACCATATATTTT	CASSLAGGTGRTIYF
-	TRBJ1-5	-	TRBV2	TGTGCCAGCAGTGAAGGCAGAAATCAGCCCCAGCATTTT	CASSEGRNQPQHF
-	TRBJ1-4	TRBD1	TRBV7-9	TGTGCCAGCAGCTCTACAGGGGGCGAGGGTGAAAAACTGTTTTTT	CASSSTGGEGEKLFF
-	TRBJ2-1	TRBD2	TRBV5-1	TGCGCCAGCAGTTCCGGGACTAGTTCCCAAACAGGGGAGCAGTTCTTC	CASSSGTSSQTGEQFF
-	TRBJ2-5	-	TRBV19	TGTGCCAGTAGACGAAAGGACAAATCGCAAGAGACCCAGTACTTC	CASRRKDKSQETQYF
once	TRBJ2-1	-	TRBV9	TGTGCCAGCAGCGTAGAAGGGACGTTGAGGCGGGGGCCCCTCTACAATGAGCAGTTCTTC	CASSVEGTLRRGPLYNEQFF
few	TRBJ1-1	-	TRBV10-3	TGTGCCATCAGGGGGGACACAGCGAACACTGAAGCTTTCTTT	CAIRGDTANTEAFF
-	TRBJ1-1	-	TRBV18	TGTGCCAGTTCCGGTGGTGGCACTGAAGCTTTCTTT	CASSGGGTEAFF
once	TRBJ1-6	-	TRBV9	TGTGCCAGCAGCGTAGATTATGGAGGATCACCCCTCCACTTT	CASSVDYGGSPLHF
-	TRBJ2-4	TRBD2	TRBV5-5	TGTGCCAGCAGCTTGGTCCTAGGACTAGCGAAAAACATTCAGTACTTC	CASSLVLGLAKNIQYF
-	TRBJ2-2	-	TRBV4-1	TGCGCCAGCAGCCAAGTGGGTGACTTACGCGGGGAGCTGTTTTTT	CASSQVGDLRGELFF
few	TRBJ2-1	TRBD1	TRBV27	TGTGCCAGCAGTTTGGGACAGTACAATGAGCAGTTCTTC	CASSLGQYNEQFF
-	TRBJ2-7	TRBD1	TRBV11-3	TGTGCCAGCAGCCCGACCCTGGGACAGTACAAGCAGTACTTC	CASSPTLGQYKQYF
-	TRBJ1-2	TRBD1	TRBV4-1	TGCGCCAGCAGCCCAACAGGGGCGATACACTATGGCTACACCTTC	CASSPTGAIHYGYTF
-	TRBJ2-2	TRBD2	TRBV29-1	TGCAGCGTTGCTGCATCTCGGGGGGTCGGCGGGGAGCTGTTTTTT	CSVAASRGVGGELFF
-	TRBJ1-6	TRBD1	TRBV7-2	TGTGCCAGCAGCTTCGGACAGGGCTTTCGATCACCCCTCCACTTT	CASSFGQGFRSPLHF
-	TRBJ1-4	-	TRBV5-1	TGCGCCAGCAGCTTGGGGACAGCCCTAACTAATGAAAAACTGTTTTTT	CASSLGTALTNEKLFF
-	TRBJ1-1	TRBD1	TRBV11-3	TGTGCCAGCAGCTTAGGGACAGGGAGATACACTGAAGCTTTCTTT	CASSLGTGRYTEAFF
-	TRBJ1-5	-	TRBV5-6	TGTGCCAGCAGCTGGGGGGGAGGTAGCAATCAGCCCCAGCATTTT	CASSWGGGSNQPQHF
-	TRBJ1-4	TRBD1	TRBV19	TGTGCCAGCCCGGGGACAGGGGGCCAAATTAAAAGAGTTGCAACTAATGAAAAACTGTTTTTT	CASPGTGGQIKRVATNEKLFF
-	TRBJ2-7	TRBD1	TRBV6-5	TGTGCCAGCACCCCCGCCTACAGGGGGTCCTACGAGCAGTACTTC	CASTPAYRGSYEQYF
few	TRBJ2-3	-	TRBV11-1	TGTGCCAGCAGCTTAGGCGAAGATACGCAGTATTTT	CASSLGEDTQYF
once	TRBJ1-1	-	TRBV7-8	TGTGCCAGCAGCTTTTGGTCGGGGATGAACACTGAAGCTTTCTTT	CASSFWSGMNTEAFF
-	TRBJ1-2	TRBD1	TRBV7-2	TGTGCCAGCAGCCTGGAAACAGGGGCCTATGGCTACACCTTC	CASSLETGAYGYTF
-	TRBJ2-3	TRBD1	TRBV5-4	TGTGCCAGCAGCTACTCCGGGACAGGGGTCACAGATACGCAGTATTTT	CASSYSGTGVTDTQYF
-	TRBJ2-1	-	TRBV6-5	TGTGCCAGCAATAAACGAGGCGGGGGCGCCCATGAGCAGTTCTTC	CASNKRGGGAHEQFF
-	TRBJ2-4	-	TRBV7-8	TGTGCCAGCAGCTCAGGGGTGACCAAAAACATTCAGTACTTC	CASSSGVTKNIQYF
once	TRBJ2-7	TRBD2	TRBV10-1	TGCGCCAGCCGGGACTATAACGAGCAGTACTTC	CASRDYNEQYF
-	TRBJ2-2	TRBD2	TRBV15	TGTGCCACCAGCAGAGGGCCCGGGGGGAGTAACACCGGGGAGCTGTTTTTT	CATSRGPGGSNTGELFF
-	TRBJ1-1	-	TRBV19	TGTGCCAGTAGTATAGATCATACAGGTCGAGAAGCTTTCTTT	CASSIDHTGREAFF
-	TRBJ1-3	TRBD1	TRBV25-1	TGTGCCAGCAGTGTGACAGGGGGGTTTGCTGGAAACACCATATATTTT	CASSVTGGFAGNTIYF